Listed below are T cell receptor beta chains from one sample, sequenced in a study of identical twins. TCRdb reprocessed the 5' RACE reads with MiXCR, giving one entry per CDR3 protein. The sample includes about 890,000 distinct CDR3 sequences, 9% to 15% seen only once; the top ten take roughly 1.6%. These data also formed part of another study, on yellow fever vaccine responses in identical twins.

Sequences were obtained from PBMCs. The receptors were gathered from a woman aged 18 to 35 in good health. The CDR3 runs from the conserved cysteine through the conserved F or W. D genes are given only for firm matches. Clone size is given for some rows only: seen once, a few or many times, or a class if the clone is expanded.

J: TRBJ2-2
D: NA
size: few
V: TRBV12-3/TRBV12-4
DNA: TGTGCCAGCAGTTCAGGCCCGTCGGGGGAGCCGGTCACCGGGGAGCTGTTTTTT
CDR3: CASSSGPSGEPVTGELFF

J: TRBJ2-7
D: TRBD1
size: many
V: TRBV7-8
DNA: TGTGCCAGCAGCTCCCGGGACAGTTCCTACGAGCAGTACTTC
CDR3: CASSSRDSSYEQYF

J: TRBJ2-3
D: NA
size: NA
V: TRBV2
DNA: TGTGCCAGCAGTGAAGGTGTGGGGGGGCCGGTAGATACGCAGTATTTT
CDR3: CASSEGVGGPVDTQYF

J: TRBJ2-5
D: NA
size: few
V: TRBV10-3
DNA: TGTGCCACCAAGCCGGGTAGCCAAGAGACCCAGTACTTC
CDR3: CATKPGSQETQYF

J: TRBJ2-1
D: TRBD1
size: few
V: TRBV10-3
DNA: TGTGCCATCAGTGAGTCGACGGGACAGGGGACCTACAATGAGCAGTTCTTC
CDR3: CAISESTGQGTYNEQFF

J: TRBJ2-1
D: NA
size: many
V: TRBV24-1
DNA: TGTGCCACCAGTGACCCGGACAAGTACAATGAGCAGTTCTTC
CDR3: CATSDPDKYNEQFF

J: TRBJ2-2
D: NA
size: NA
V: TRBV24-1
DNA: TGTGCCACCAGTGCCCCTGGGTCTCCGAACACCGGGGAGCTGTTTTTT
CDR3: CATSAPGSPNTGELFF

J: TRBJ2-1
D: NA
size: few
V: TRBV2
DNA: TGTGCCAGCATAGGACTGAAAGCTGCGATGGCCTACAATGAGCAGTTCTTC
CDR3: CASIGLKAAMAYNEQFF

J: TRBJ1-1
D: NA
size: NA
V: TRBV19
DNA: TGTGCCAGCCAAAGACAGATGAACACTGAAGCTTTCTTT
CDR3: CASQRQMNTEAFF

J: TRBJ1-1
D: NA
size: NA
V: TRBV2
DNA: TGTGCCAGCAGTAGGCGGGGGGCCGACACTGAAGCTTTCTTT
CDR3: CASSRRGADTEAFF

J: TRBJ2-5
D: NA
size: NA
V: TRBV5-1
DNA: TGCGCCAGCAGCTCCCACCGGGACATTAGGCAAGAGACCCAGTACTTC
CDR3: CASSSHRDIRQETQYF

J: TRBJ2-3
D: TRBD2
size: few
V: TRBV5-5
DNA: TGTGCCAGCAGCCTAAATGGCGGGACTAGGAAGACAGATACGCAGTATTTT
CDR3: CASSLNGGTRKTDTQYF

J: TRBJ2-4
D: NA
size: few
V: TRBV29-1
DNA: TGCAGCGTTGAAGAGGCCCGAGCGCTAGCCAAAAACATTCAGTACTTC
CDR3: CSVEEARALAKNIQYF

J: TRBJ2-5
D: TRBD2
size: NA
V: TRBV20-1
DNA: TGCAGTGCCACACCACTAGCGGGGGGGCCGCTTTCAGAGACCCAGTACTTC
CDR3: CSATPLAGGPLSETQYF

J: TRBJ2-3
D: TRBD2
size: few
V: TRBV2
DNA: TGTGCCAGCAGTGAGGTGGTAGCGGGGAGCACAGATACGCAGTATTTT
CDR3: CASSEVVAGSTDTQYF

J: TRBJ2-1
D: TRBD2
size: NA
V: TRBV25-1
DNA: TGTGCCAGCGTACTAGCGGGGGGCGGAAATGAGCAGTTCTTC
CDR3: CASVLAGGGNEQFF

J: TRBJ1-6
D: TRBD1
size: NA
V: TRBV6-1
DNA: TGTGCCAGCAGAGGACAGGACGGGTCACCCCTCCACTTT
CDR3: CASRGQDGSPLHF

J: TRBJ2-1
D: NA
size: few
V: TRBV3-1
DNA: TGTGCCAGCAGCCTTTATGATTTCGATGAGCAGTTCTTC
CDR3: CASSLYDFDEQFF

J: TRBJ2-2
D: NA
size: few
V: TRBV29-1
DNA: TGCAGCGTTGAAGACGGAGGGGCCGGGGAGCTGTTTTTT
CDR3: CSVEDGGAGELFF